One sample yielded the 6 T cell receptor beta chains listed below, sequenced in a study of radiation and T cells in renal cell carcinoma. Time point in this sample: blood 4 weeks post-SBRT, at nephrectomy. The sample's treatment: 15 Gy SBRT to primary tumor, nephrectomy 4 weeks later. Clones were sequenced by immunoSEQ multiplex PCR, and TCRdb holds only the in-frame ones, with some missing. Among approximately 150,000 clones listed, approximately 86% were seen once. The sample consisted of blood, taken from a patient whose treatment included radiotherapy and nephrectomy. The receptors were sampled from a woman between 50 and 59 years old with renal cell carcinoma.

V usage is TRBV6-6 and J usage is TRBJ2-5; 11 nucleotides match TRBD1. From germline, CDR1 is MNHNY and CDR2 SVGAGI (reference sequence). V gave up 0 bases and J gave up 5 bases; unmatched junction bases: 5. This CDR3 region has 16 residues. Here the CDR3 reads CASSYSRTGGVETQYF. The CDR3 coding sequence is TGTGCCAGCAGTTACTCGCGGACAGGGGGCGTTGAGACCCAGTACTTC.

The chain has TRBV15 and TRBJ2-5; D gene ambiguous. V lost 2 bases to trimming and J lost 5 bases, with 9 bases between them. Germline-derived CDR1 and CDR2 are LNHNV and YYDKDF (reference sequence). CDR3 length equals 13 residues. The DNA for the CDR3 is TGTGCCACCAGCAGACCCACCAGGGAGACCCAGTACTTC. It encodes CATSRPTRETQYF.

CDR3: CASSLGTPATGELFF. The CDR3 DNA is TGCGCCAGCAGCTTGGGAACTCCCGCTACCGGGGAGCTGTTTTTT. The chain combines TRBV5-1 with TRBJ2-2; D uncertain. With 0 bases removed from V and 5 bases from J, the gap between germline ends came to 11 bases. The germline V gene has CDR1 SGHRS and CDR2 YFSETQ. This CDR3 spans 15 amino acids. Full variable domain (missing parts from reference TRBV5-1 and TRBJ2-2): KAGVTQTPRYLIKTRGQQVTLSCSPISGHRSVSWYQQTPGQGLQFLFEYFSETQRNKGNFPGRFSGRQFSNSRSEMNVSTLELGDSALYLCASSLGTPATGELFFGEGSRLTVL.

The V call is TRBV10-3, the J call TRBJ1-2; a possible D gene is TRBD1 (6 bases). V dropped 6 bases and J dropped 6 bases, with 11 bases sitting between them. Germline V lookup: CDR1 ENHRY, CDR2 SYGVKD. The CDR3 sequence is 12 residues long. In nucleotides, the CDR3 is TGTGCCATCAGCCCCCGGGACAATGGCTACACCTTC. It specifies CAISPRDNGYTF.

This sequence joins TRBV7-8 and TRBJ1-2; 10 nucleotides line up with TRBD1. V was clipped by 4 bases and J by 6 bases; unmatched bases: 14. The V gene's germline CDR1 is SGHVS and CDR2 FQNEAQ. The CDR3 is made up of 17 amino acids. This CDR3 is CASSSSPGQGGNHGYTF. The CDR3 DNA reads as TGTGCCAGCAGCTCGTCTCCCGGACAGGGGGGGAATCATGGCTACACCTTC. The full variable domain, in which reference TRBV7-8 and TRBJ1-2 provide the parts outside the CDR3, is GAGVSQSPRYKVAKRGQDVALRCDPISGHVSLFWYQQALGQGPEFLTYFQNEAQLDKSGLPSDRFFAERPEGSVSTLKIQRTQQEDSAVYLCASSSSPGQGGNHGYTFGSGTRLTVV.

The chain recombines TRBV11-2 with TRBJ2-3; D is perhaps TRBD1 (6 bases). Looked up from germline, CDR1 is SGHAT and CDR2 is FQNNGV. The CDR3 is 16 amino acids. The V end was cut by 2 bases, the J end by 2 bases, with 14 bases between. The DNA of the CDR3 is TGTGCCAGCAGCTTAAGACAGGCAGGATCCACAGATACGCAGTATTTT. Its protein product is CASSLRQAGSTDTQYF.